This TCR beta chain was sequenced during a study of shared clonotypes between healthy human individuals. Background on the study: Three plates each covered CD4 naive and memory; CD8 naive two, CD8 memory one.

CDR3 size: 15 residues. Looked up from germline, CDR1 is ENHRY and CDR2 is SYGVKD. Trimming cost V 4 bases and J 5 bases; bases outside gene matches: 4. The protocol was immunoSEQ multiplex PCR, while the TCRdb copy is restricted to in-frame clones and leaves out a portion. This table holds roughly 2,300,000 clones, 85% to 95% found once. The TCR was taken from a man aged 18 to 30 in good health. Some clones in this sample may be carry-over from other donors' samples. Sequenced sample: naive CD4+ T cells from PBMCs. The subset is: CD45RA+ positively selected. The chain joins TRBV10-3 to TRBJ2-1; 11 bases match TRBD2. CDR3 sequence reads: CAISGPTSGDNEQFF. The CDR3 DNA reads as TGTGCCATCAGTGGACCGACTAGCGGGGACAATGAGCAGTTCTTC.